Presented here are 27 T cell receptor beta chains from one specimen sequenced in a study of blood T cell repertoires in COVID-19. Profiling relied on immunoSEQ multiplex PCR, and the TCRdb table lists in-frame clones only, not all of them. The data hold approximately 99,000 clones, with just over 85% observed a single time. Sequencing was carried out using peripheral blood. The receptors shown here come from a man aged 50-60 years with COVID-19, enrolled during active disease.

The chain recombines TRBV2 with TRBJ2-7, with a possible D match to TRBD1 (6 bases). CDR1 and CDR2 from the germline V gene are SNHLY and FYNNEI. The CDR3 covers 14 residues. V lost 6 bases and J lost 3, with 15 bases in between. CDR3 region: CASSGRQDNYEQYF. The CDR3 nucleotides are TGTGCCAGCAGCGGACGACAGGATAACTACGAGCAGTACTTC.

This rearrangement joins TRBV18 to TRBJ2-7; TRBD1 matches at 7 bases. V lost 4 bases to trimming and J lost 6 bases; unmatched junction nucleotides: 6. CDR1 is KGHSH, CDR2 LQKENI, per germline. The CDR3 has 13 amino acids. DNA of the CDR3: TGTGCCAGCTCACAACGGGACAGCGGCGAGCAGTACTTC. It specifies CASSQRDSGEQYF.

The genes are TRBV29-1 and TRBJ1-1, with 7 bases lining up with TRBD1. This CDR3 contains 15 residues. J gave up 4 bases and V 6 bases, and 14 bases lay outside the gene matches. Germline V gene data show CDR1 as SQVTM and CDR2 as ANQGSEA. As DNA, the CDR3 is TGCAGCGTCACGGGACAGCGGATTCCTGGCACTGAAGCTTTCTTT. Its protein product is CSVTGQRIPGTEAFF.

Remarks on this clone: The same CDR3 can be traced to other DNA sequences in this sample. CDR3 in DNA: TGTGCCAGCAGCCCCGGGACAGGTGGCGAGCAGTACTTC. Its translation is CASSPGTGGEQYF. The chain is built from TRBV7-3 and TRBJ2-7; 8 bases agree with TRBD1. The junction had 6 bases not matched to a gene; V was cut back by 5 bases and J by 6 bases. This CDR3 is built from 13 residues. Germline V gives CDR1 SGHTA, CDR2 FQGTGA.

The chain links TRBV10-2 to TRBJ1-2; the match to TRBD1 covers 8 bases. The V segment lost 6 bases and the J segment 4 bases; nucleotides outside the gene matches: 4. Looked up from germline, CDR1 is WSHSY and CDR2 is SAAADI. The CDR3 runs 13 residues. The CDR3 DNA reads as TGCGCCAGCAGCGCGACAGGGGTCTATGGCTACACCTTC. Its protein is CASSATGVYGYTF.

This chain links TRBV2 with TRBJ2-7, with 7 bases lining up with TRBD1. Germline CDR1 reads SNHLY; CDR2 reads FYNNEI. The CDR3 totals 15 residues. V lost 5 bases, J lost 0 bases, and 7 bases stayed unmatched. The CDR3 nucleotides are TGTGCCAGCAGTAATCCGGGACAGAGCTCCTACGAGCAGTACTTC. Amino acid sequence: CASSNPGQSSYEQYF.

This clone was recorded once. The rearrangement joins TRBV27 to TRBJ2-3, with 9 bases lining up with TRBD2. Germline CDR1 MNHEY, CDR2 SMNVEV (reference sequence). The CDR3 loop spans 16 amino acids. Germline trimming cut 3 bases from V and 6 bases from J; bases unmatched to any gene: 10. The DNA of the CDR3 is TGTGCCAGCAGTTTTAGTTTAGCGGGGGCCATTGATACGCAGTATTTT. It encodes CASSFSLAGAIDTQYF.

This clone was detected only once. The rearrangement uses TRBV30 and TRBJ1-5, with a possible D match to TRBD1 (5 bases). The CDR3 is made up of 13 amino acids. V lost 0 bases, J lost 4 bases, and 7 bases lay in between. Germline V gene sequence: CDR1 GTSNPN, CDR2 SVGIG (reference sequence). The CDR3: CAWSVRGNQPQHF. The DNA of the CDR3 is TGTGCCTGGAGTGTAAGGGGTAATCAGCCCCAGCATTTT.

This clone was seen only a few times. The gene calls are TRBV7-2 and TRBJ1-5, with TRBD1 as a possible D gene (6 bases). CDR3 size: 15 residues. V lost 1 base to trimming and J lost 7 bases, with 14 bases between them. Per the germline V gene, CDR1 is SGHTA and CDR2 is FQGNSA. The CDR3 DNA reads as TGTGCCAGCAGCTTAGATGTGGGGGCAAGGCAGCCCCAGCATTTT. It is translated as CASSLDVGARQPQHF.

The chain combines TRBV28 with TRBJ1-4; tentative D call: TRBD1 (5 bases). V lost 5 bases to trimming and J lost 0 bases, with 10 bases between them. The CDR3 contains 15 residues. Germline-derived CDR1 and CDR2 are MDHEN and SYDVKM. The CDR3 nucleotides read TGTGCCAGCAGTGGGGGGGGAGCAACTAATGAAAAACTGTTTTTT. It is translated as CASSGGGATNEKLFF.

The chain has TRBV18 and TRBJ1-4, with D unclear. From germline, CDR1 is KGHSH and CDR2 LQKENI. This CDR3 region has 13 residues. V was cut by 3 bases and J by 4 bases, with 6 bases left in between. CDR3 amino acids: CASSPSINEKLFF. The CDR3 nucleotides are TGTGCCAGCTCACCGTCCATTAATGAAAAACTGTTTTTT.

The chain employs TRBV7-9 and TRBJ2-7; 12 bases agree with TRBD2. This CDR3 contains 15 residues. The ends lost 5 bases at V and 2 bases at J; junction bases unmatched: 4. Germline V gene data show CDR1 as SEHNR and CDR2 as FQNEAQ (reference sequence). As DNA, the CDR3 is TGTGCCAGCAGCAACGGGACTAGCGGGCCCTACGAGCAGTACTTC. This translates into CASSNGTSGPYEQYF. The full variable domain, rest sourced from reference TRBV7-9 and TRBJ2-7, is DTGVSQNPRHKITKRGQNVTFRCDPISEHNRLYWYRQTLGQGPEFLTYFQNEAQLEKSRLLSDRFSAERPKGSFSTLEIQRTEQGDSAMYLCASSNGTSGPYEQYFGPGTRLTVT.

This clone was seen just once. Written as DNA, the CDR3 is TGTGCCAGCAGTGAACAGGGGATCTACGAGCAGTACTTC. Its protein product is CASSEQGIYEQYF. The genes are TRBV2 and TRBJ2-7, with D possibly being TRBD1 (6 bases). The CDR3 contains 13 residues. The ends were cut back, 2 bases at V and 3 bases at J, with 8 bases in the middle. Germline CDR1 reads SNHLY; CDR2 reads FYNNEI.

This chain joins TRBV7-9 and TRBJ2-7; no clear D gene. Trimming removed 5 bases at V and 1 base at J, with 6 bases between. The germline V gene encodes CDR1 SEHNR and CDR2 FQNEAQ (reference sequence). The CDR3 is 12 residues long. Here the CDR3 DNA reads TGTGCCAGCAGCGTACTATCCTACGAGCAGTACTTC. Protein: CASSVLSYEQYF.

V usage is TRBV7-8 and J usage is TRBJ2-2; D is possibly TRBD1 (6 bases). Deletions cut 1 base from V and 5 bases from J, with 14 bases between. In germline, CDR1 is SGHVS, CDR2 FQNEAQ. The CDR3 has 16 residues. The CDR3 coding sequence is TGTGCCAGCAGCTTAGGCTCGGGACAACCAACCGGGGAGCTGTTTTTT. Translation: CASSLGSGQPTGELFF.

This CDR3 reads CASSEVAAWGYTF. CDR3 DNA: TGTGCCAGCAGTGAAGTAGCTGCATGGGGCTACACCTTC. The V and J genes are TRBV2 and TRBJ1-2; D not resolved. The germline CDR1 and CDR2 sequences are SNHLY and FYNNEI. Trimming stripped 1 base from V and 8 bases from J, with 11 bases between. The CDR3 is 13 amino acids.

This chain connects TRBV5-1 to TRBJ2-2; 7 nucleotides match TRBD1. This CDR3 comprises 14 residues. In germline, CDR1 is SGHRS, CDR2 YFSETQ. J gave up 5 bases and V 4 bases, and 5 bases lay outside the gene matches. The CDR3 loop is CASSPTRGTGELFF. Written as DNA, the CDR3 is TGCGCCAGCAGCCCAACCAGGGGGACCGGGGAGCTGTTTTTT.

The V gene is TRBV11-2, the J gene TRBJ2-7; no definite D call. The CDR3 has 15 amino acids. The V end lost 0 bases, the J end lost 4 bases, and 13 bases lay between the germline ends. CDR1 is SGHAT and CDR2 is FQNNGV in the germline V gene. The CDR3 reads CASSLDYSSIYEQYF. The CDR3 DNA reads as TGTGCCAGCAGCTTAGATTACAGCTCGATATACGAGCAGTACTTC.

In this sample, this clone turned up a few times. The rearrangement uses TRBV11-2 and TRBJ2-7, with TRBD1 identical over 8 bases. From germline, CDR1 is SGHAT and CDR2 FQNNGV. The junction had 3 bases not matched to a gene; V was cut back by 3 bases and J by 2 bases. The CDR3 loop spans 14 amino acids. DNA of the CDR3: TGTGCCAGCAGCTTGGACAGGGTGCCCTACGAGCAGTACTTC. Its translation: CASSLDRVPYEQYF.

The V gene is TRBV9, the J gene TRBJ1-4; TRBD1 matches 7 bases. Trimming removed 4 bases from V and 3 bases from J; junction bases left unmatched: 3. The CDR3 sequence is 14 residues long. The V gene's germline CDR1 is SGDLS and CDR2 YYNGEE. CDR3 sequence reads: CASSPTGSNEKLFF. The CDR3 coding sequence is TGTGCCAGCAGCCCGACAGGGTCTAATGAAAAACTGTTTTTT.

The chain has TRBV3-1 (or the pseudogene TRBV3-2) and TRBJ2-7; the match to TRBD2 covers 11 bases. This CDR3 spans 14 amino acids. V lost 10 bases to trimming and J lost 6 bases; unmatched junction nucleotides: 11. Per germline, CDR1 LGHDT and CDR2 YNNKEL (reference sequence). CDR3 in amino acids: CATPPASGGSEQYF. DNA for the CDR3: TGTGCCACCCCACCCGCTAGCGGGGGGAGCGAGCAGTACTTC.

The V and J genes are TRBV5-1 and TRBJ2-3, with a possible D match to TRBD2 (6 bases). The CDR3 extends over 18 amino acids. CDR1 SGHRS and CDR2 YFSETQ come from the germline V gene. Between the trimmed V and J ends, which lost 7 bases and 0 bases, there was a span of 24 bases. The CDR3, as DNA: TGCGCCAGCTCCCGGACCCCCGGGGGAAGTTTTAGCACAGATACGCAGTATTTT. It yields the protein CASSRTPGGSFSTDTQYF.

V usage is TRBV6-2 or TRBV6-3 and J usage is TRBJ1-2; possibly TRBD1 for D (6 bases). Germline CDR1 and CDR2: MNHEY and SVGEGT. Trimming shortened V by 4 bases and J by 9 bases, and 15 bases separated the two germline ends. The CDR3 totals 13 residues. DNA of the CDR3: TGTGCCAGCAGTTCAGGGGCCCCCGGACGCTACACCTTC. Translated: CASSSGAPGRYTF.

The DNA for the CDR3 is TGTGCCAGCAGTGCCGGGACAGGGGTCGTCAGGCCCCAGCATTTT. It codes for CASSAGTGVVRPQHF. The J gene is TRBJ1-5, the V gene TRBV27, with TRBD1 matching over 10 bases. V shed 5 bases and J 9 bases; nucleotides not matched to a gene: 10. Germline V gene lookup returns CDR1 MNHEY and CDR2 SMNVEV (reference sequence). This CDR3 spans 15 amino acids.

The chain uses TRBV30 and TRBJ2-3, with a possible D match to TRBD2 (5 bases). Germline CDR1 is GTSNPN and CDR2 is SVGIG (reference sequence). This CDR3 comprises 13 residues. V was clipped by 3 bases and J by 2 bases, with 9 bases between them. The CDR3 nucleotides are TGTGCCTGGAGCCTAGCCGTCACAGATACGCAGTATTTT. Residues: CAWSLAVTDTQYF.

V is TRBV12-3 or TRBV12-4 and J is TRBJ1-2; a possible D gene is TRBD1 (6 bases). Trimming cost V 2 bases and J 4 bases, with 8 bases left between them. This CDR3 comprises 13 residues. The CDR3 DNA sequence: TGTGCCAGCAGTTTAAGAGGGGGCTATGGCTACACCTTC. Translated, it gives CASSLRGGYGYTF.

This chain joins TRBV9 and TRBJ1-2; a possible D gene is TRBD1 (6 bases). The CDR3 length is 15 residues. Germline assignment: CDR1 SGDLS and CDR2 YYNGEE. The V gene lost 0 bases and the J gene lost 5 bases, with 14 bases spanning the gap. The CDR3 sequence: CASSVGQGNRYGYTF. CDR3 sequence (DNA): TGTGCCAGCAGCGTAGGGCAGGGGAATAGGTATGGCTACACCTTC.